This entry lists 9 T cell receptor beta chains sequenced from one sample in a study of blood T cell repertoires in COVID-19 (dated by TCRdb to about 2020). The method behind the library was the immunoSEQ multiplex PCR assay. Entries here come from immuneACCESS through TCRdb and include only in-frame sequences with V and J called. Some clones fail to appear in such tables; in the studies checked, an unresolved V gene covers under half of the shortfall, and the cause of the remainder is unknown. Present in this sample are approximately 54,000 clones, 75% to 85% of which were seen just once. Jointly, the top ten make up approximately 5.4% of the sample. Sequenced material: peripheral blood. The origin of the receptors is a woman aged 55-75 years with acute or convalescent COVID-19.

This clone was counted between two and nine times. CDR3 in amino acids: CASSQASSGRAPYNEQFF. The CDR3 DNA is TGTGCCAGCAGCCAAGCCTCTAGCGGGAGGGCGCCCTACAATGAGCAGTTCTTC. The rearrangement joins TRBV3-1 (or the pseudogene TRBV3-2) to TRBJ2-1; 12 bases agree with TRBD2. This CDR3 has 18 amino acids. Per the germline V gene, CDR1 is LGHDT and CDR2 is YNNKEL (reference sequence). J was trimmed by 2 bases and V by 1 base; bases with no gene match: 6.

The genes are TRBV28 and TRBJ1-5; D unresolved. The germline V and J ends were trimmed by 3 bases and 5 bases, with 8 bases remaining between them. Germline V gene lookup returns CDR1 MDHEN and CDR2 SYDVKM. The length of the CDR3 is 13 residues. CDR3 nucleotides: TGTGCCAGCAGTTTGGCGGATTATCAGCCCCAGCATTTT. Its translation: CASSLADYQPQHF.

The genes are TRBV5-1 and TRBJ2-1; TRBD2 aligns across 7 bases. V trimming: 5 bases; J trimming: 9 bases; junction bases outside the gene matches: 11. CDR3 length: 14 amino acids. In germline, CDR1 is SGHRS, CDR2 YFSETQ. The CDR3 region has the DNA TGCGCCAGCAGGTGGGAGGGATATCAGGGTGAGCAGTTCTTC. This codes for CASRWEGYQGEQFF.

The chain uses TRBV3-1 (or the pseudogene TRBV3-2) and TRBJ2-1; no definite D call. This CDR3 is 14 amino acids long. Trimming cost V 6 bases and J 6 bases, with 15 bases left between them. Germline V gene data show CDR1 as LGHDT and CDR2 as YNNKEL (reference sequence). The CDR3 here is CASRRAASGNEQFF. CDR3 nucleotides: TGTGCCAGCAGGCGAGCAGCCTCGGGCAATGAGCAGTTCTTC.

The sample holds a few counts of this clone. The chain is built from TRBV20-1 and TRBJ1-2; 7 bases match TRBD1. The ends lost 3 bases at V and 5 bases at J; junction bases unmatched: 9. Germline assignment: CDR1 DFQATT and CDR2 SNEGSKA (reference sequence). This CDR3 has 14 residues. The CDR3 coding sequence is TGCAGTGCTAGTGTGGCAGGGGGGACTTATGGCTACACCTTC. Translation gives CSASVAGGTYGYTF.

The chain links TRBV27 to TRBJ1-1; D is perhaps TRBD1 (5 bases). Trimming took 3 bases from V and 0 from J, leaving 8 bases between them. CDR1 and CDR2 from the germline V gene are MNHEY and SMNVEV (reference sequence). This CDR3 has 14 residues. The CDR3 DNA reads TGTGCCAGCAGTTTCTCGGGGGTGAACACTGAAGCTTTCTTT. Its translation: CASSFSGVNTEAFF.

This clone has just a few counts. The chain uses TRBV5-1 and TRBJ2-7; TRBD1 matches 8 bases. Germline loops: CDR1 SGHRS, CDR2 YFSETQ. V dropped 4 bases and J dropped 3; count of bases not matched to a gene: 9. The CDR3 runs to 15 residues. CDR3 sequence: CASSPTGGVNYEQYF. CDR3 DNA: TGCGCCAGCAGCCCTACAGGGGGAGTAAACTACGAGCAGTACTTC.

This rearrangement joins TRBV5-1 to TRBJ2-5; a weak D match, TRBD1 (5 bases). Trimming stripped 4 bases from V and 4 bases from J, with 23 bases between. This CDR3 spans 17 amino acids. Germline CDR1 is SGHRS and CDR2 is YFSETQ. The CDR3 coding sequence is TGCGCCAGCAGCCAAAGCCTAAACGGACATCGGGTAGAGACCCAGTACTTC. Translation: CASSQSLNGHRVETQYF.

V usage is TRBV6-5 and J usage is TRBJ1-1; D remains ambiguous. V shed 0 bases and J shed 0 bases, with 11 bases lying between them. The CDR3 totals 16 residues. Germline CDR1 MNHEY, CDR2 SVGAGI. CDR3 bases: TGTGCCAGCAGTTACTCCCTTCTAACGGTGAACACTGAAGCTTTCTTT. Its translation: CASSYSLLTVNTEAFF.